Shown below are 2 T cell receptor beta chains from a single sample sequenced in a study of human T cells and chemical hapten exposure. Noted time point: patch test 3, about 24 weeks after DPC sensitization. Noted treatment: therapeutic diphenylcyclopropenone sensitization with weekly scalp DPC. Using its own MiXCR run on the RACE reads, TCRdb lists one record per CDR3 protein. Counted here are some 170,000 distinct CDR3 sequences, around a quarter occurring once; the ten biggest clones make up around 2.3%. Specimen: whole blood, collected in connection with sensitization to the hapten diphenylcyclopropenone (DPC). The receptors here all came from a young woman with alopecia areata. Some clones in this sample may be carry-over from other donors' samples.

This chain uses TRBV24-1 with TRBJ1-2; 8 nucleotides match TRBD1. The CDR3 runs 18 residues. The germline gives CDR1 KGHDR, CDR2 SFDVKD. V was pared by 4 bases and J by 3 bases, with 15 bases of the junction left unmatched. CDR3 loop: CATSDDRDRRVRYYGYTF. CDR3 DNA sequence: TGTGCCACCAGTGACGACCGGGACAGGAGAGTACGTTACTATGGCTACACCTTC.

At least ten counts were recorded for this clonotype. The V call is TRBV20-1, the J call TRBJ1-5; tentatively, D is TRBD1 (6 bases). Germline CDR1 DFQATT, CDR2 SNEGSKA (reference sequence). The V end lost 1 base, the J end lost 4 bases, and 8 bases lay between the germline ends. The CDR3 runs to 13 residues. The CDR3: CSARAQGNQPQHF. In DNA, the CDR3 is TGCAGTGCTAGAGCGCAGGGGAATCAGCCCCAGCATTTT.